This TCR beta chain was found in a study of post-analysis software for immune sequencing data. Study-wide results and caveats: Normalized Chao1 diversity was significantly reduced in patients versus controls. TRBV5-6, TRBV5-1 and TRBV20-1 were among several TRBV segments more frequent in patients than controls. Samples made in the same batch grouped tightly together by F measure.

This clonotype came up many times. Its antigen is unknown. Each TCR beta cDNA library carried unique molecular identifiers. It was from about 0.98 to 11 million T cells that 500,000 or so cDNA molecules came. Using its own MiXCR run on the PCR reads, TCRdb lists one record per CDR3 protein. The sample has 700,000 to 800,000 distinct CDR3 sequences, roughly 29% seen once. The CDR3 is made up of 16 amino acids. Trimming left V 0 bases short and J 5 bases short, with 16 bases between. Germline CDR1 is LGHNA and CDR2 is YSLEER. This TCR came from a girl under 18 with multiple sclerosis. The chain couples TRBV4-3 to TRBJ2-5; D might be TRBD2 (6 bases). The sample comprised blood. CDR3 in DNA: TGCGCCAGCAGCCAAGATGTGTCGGGGGAGGTTGAGACCCAGTACTTC. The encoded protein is CASSQDVSGEVETQYF.